A single sample is the source of the 24 T cell receptor beta chains below, sequenced in a study of the immune and genomic landscape of osteosarcoma (dated by TCRdb to about 2020). Post-treatment primary, local recurrence and metastasis tumors from poor-prognosis patients were used as specimens. Library method: the immunoSEQ multiplex PCR assay. As stored in TCRdb, this immuneACCESS dataset retains in-frame rearrangements with V and J assigned. A fraction of the clones does not appear; measured against another copy, unresolved V genes explain less than half of the discrepancy, and the remainder lacks a known reason. Across this sample there are about 5,900 clones, with about 63% seen only once. The top ten clones comprise 15% of the sample. Sample: osteosarcoma tumor tissue from the lung. These receptors originate from a human donor with osteosarcoma.

In nucleotides, the CDR3 is TGTGCCAGCAGCTTGGGAGTTAGCAATCAGCCCCAGCATTTT. This codes for CASSLGVSNQPQHF. The genes are TRBV11-2 and TRBJ1-5, with unresolved D. V was trimmed by 3 bases and J by 0 bases, leaving 6 bases between them. This CDR3 is built from 14 residues. In germline, CDR1 is SGHAT, CDR2 FQNNGV.

The chain has TRBV5-1 and TRBJ1-2; unclear D gene. Germline V CDR1 and CDR2: SGHRS, YFSETQ. V lost 0 bases, J lost 5 bases, and 17 bases lay in between. CDR3 length: 16 amino acids. The CDR3 here is CASSLGGDRTLYGYTF. CDR3 nucleotide sequence: TGCGCCAGCAGCTTGGGGGGAGACCGGACCCTTTATGGCTACACCTTC.

The gene calls are TRBV5-1 and TRBJ2-1, with 12 bases identical to TRBD2. CDR1 is SGHRS and CDR2 is YFSETQ in the germline V gene. The CDR3 spans 19 residues. Trimming at V came to 1 base and at J to 2 bases, leaving 10 bases not matched to a gene. The chain's CDR3 is CASSLFPSGGATAYNEQFF. In DNA, the CDR3 is TGCGCCAGCAGCTTGTTCCCTAGCGGGGGGGCCACGGCCTACAATGAGCAGTTCTTC.

This clone turned up a few times. The V and J genes are TRBV10-3 and TRBJ1-1; D call uncertain. V lost 3 bases and J 11 bases, leaving 13 bases between the germline ends. Germline assignment: CDR1 ENHRY and CDR2 SYGVKD. The length of the CDR3 is 12 residues. DNA for the CDR3: TGTGCCATCAGTGAAGACGGCGGTGGGGCTTTCTTT. It translates to CAISEDGGGAFF.

This clone was seen a handful of times. The rearrangement uses TRBV18 and TRBJ2-7, with D hard to call. Germline loops: CDR1 KGHSH, CDR2 LQKENI. V was clipped by 4 bases and J by 3 bases, with 16 bases between them. The CDR3 runs 15 residues. DNA of the CDR3: TGTGCCAGCTCACTTTCCGGAACCCAGGTCTACGAGCAGTACTTC. Translation gives CASSLSGTQVYEQYF.

V usage is TRBV5-1 and J usage is TRBJ2-2; 7 bases match TRBD1. Per germline, CDR1 SGHRS and CDR2 YFSETQ. CDR3 length: 15 amino acids. Trimming took 3 bases from V and 1 from J; bases not matched to a gene: 3. The CDR3 DNA sequence: TGCGCCAGCAGCTCGGGACAGAGGAACACCGGGGAGCTGTTTTTT. Translation gives CASSSGQRNTGELFF.

This clone was seen a few times. V is TRBV21-1 and J is TRBJ1-5; the table's TRBD1 call for D was not verified on the DNA. TRBV21-1 is described as a pseudogene. This CDR3 is built from 18 residues. The CDR3 sequence is CASSKEGRAARGNQPQHF. CDR3 DNA sequence: TGTGCCAGCAGCAAAGAGGGCAGGGCTGCTCGGGGCAATCAGCCCCAGCATTTT.

The rearrangement joins TRBV28 to TRBJ2-3, with D uncertain. CDR1 is MDHEN and CDR2 is SYDVKM in the germline V gene. This CDR3 comprises 14 residues. The germline V and J ends were trimmed by 3 bases and 1 base, with 8 bases remaining between them. This chain's CDR3 is CASSFLAGTDTQYF. The CDR3, as DNA: TGTGCCAGCAGTTTCCTGGCGGGCACAGATACGCAGTATTTT.

This clone showed up just a few times. The chain is built from TRBV7-9 and TRBJ2-3; D is uncertain. The V and J ends lost 10 bases and 1 base respectively, with 12 bases between them. Germline values: CDR1 SEHNR, CDR2 FQNEAQ (reference sequence). The length of the CDR3 is 13 residues. The CDR3 here is CAIELGGTDTQYF. The DNA for the CDR3 is TGTGCCATAGAGCTGGGTGGCACAGATACGCAGTATTTT.

This sequence joins TRBV5-1 and TRBJ2-3; D gene ambiguous. The CDR3 consists of 14 residues. Trimming removed 2 bases at V and 0 bases at J, with 7 bases between. Looked up from germline, CDR1 is SGHRS and CDR2 is YFSETQ. CDR3 in DNA: TGCGCCAGCAGCTTTACGGCAAGCACAGATACGCAGTATTTT. Amino acids: CASSFTASTDTQYF.

The genes are TRBV28 and TRBJ1-6; D uncertain. There are 14 residues in the CDR3. Germline CDR1 MDHEN, CDR2 SYDVKM. Trimming removed 6 bases from V and 13 bases from J, with 19 bases in between. CDR3 nucleotides: TGTGCCAGCAGCCCCGGATCCGGTCCCCCTCCCCTCCACTTT. Translation: CASSPGSGPPPLHF. The full variable domain, in which reference TRBV28 and TRBJ1-6 provide the parts outside the CDR3, is DVKVTQSSRYLVKRTGEKVFLECVQDMDHENMFWYRQDPGLGLRLIYFSYDVKMKEKGDIPEGYSVSREKKERFSLILESASTNQTSMYLCASSPGSGPPPLHFGNGTRLTVT.

This chain joins TRBV15 and TRBJ1-5, with D possibly TRBD1 on 6 matching bases. Germline loops: CDR1 LNHNV, CDR2 YYDKDF (reference sequence). This CDR3 has 15 amino acids. The V and J ends lost 8 bases and 6 bases respectively, with 20 bases between them. CDR3 residues: CATRLSRGGGQPQHF. The CDR3 DNA follows: TGTGCCACCCGCCTATCAAGAGGGGGGGGTCAGCCCCAGCATTTT. The full variable domain, with the rest looked up from reference TRBV15 and TRBJ1-5, is DAMVIQNPRYQVTQFGKPVTLSCSQTLNHNVMYWYQQKSSQAPKLLFHYYDKDFNNEADTPDNFQSRRPNTSFCFLDIRSPGLGDTAMYLCATRLSRGGGQPQHFGDGTRLSIL.

This chain uses TRBV30 with TRBJ2-3; 10 nucleotides agree with TRBD2. The CDR3 is made up of 14 amino acids. Germline trimming cut 2 bases from V and 3 bases from J; bases unmatched to any gene: 2. Germline V gene lookup returns CDR1 GTSNPN and CDR2 SVGIG (reference sequence). The CDR3 loop reads CAWSRTSGTDTQYF. The CDR3 nucleotides read TGTGCCTGGAGTCGGACTAGCGGTACAGATACGCAGTATTTT.

This clone is termed medium-sized. This chain links TRBV14 with TRBJ1-6; 8 bases line up with TRBD1. The V and J ends lost 5 bases and 13 bases, in that order; junction bases with no gene match: 10. Per the germline V gene, CDR1 is SGHDN and CDR2 is FVKESK. This CDR3 has 14 residues. CDR3 region: CASSYGQGTPPLHF. The CDR3 DNA reads as TGTGCCAGCAGCTACGGACAGGGTACACCTCCCCTCCACTTT.

This chain connects TRBV10-3 to TRBJ1-1; tentative D call: TRBD1 (5 bases). In germline, CDR1 is ENHRY, CDR2 SYGVKD. This CDR3 comprises 15 residues. The V and J ends lost 2 bases and 7 bases respectively, with 17 bases between them. The CDR3, as DNA: TGTGCCATCAGTGAGCCGCGGGGCGGCCGCGTTGAAGCTTTCTTT. Protein: CAISEPRGGRVEAFF.

The V and J genes are TRBV18 and TRBJ2-7; 9 bases are shared with TRBD2. J gave up 3 bases and V 3 bases, and 6 bases lay outside the gene matches. In germline, CDR1 is KGHSH, CDR2 LQKENI. The CDR3 is made up of 15 amino acids. Written as DNA, the CDR3 is TGTGCCAGCTCACCCGCGGGGGGGGCTAACTACGAGCAGTACTTC. Translating gives CASSPAGGANYEQYF.

The chain employs TRBV28 and TRBJ1-2; D unresolved. Trimming stripped 6 bases from V and 0 bases from J, with 23 bases between. The CDR3 has 18 residues. Germline V gene lookup returns CDR1 MDHEN and CDR2 SYDVKM. CDR3 sequence: CASRYSGVWEGANYGYTF. The CDR3, as DNA: TGTGCCAGCAGGTACTCGGGTGTTTGGGAGGGAGCTAACTATGGCTACACCTTC.

J is TRBJ1-2 and V is TRBV6-1; D is possibly TRBD1 (5 bases). This CDR3 region has 16 residues. In germline, CDR1 is MNHNS, CDR2 SASEGT. Trimming stripped 4 bases from V and 4 bases from J, with 19 bases between. CDR3 loop: CASSGGWGRAFYGYTF. CDR3 DNA: TGTGCCAGCAGTGGTGGGTGGGGCAGGGCCTTCTATGGCTACACCTTC.

The genes are TRBV2 and TRBJ1-5; maybe TRBD1 (5 bases). Per the germline V gene, CDR1 is SNHLY and CDR2 is FYNNEI. The CDR3 is 15 residues long. V shed 2 bases and J shed 7 bases, with 15 bases lying between them. CDR3 residues: CASSENGGSLQPQHF. The CDR3 bases are TGTGCCAGCAGTGAAAATGGGGGATCATTACAGCCCCAGCATTTT.

The rearrangement joins TRBV25-1 to TRBJ2-1, with 10 bases lining up with TRBD1. The V gene end was trimmed by 1 base and the J gene end by 5 bases; junction bases not matched to a gene: 5. CDR1 MGHDK and CDR2 SYGVNS come from the germline V gene. The CDR3 contains 16 residues. The CDR3: CASSESDRGLNNEQFF. DNA of the CDR3: TGTGCCAGCAGTGAATCGGACAGGGGGTTGAACAATGAGCAGTTCTTC.

Concerning this clone: At one end the junction does not follow the germline gene, possibly because of a read error. The V gene is TRBV10-3, the J gene TRBJ2-3; tentative D call: TRBD2 (6 bases). Germline V CDR1 and CDR2: ENHRY, SYGVKD. This CDR3 comprises 14 residues. For the CDR3, the DNA is TGTGCCGTCAGTGAGGCGGGGACCGGAGATACGCAGTATTTT. This codes for CAVSEAGTGDTQYF.

This clone was picked up a small number of times. J is TRBJ2-3 and V is TRBV7-2, with D perhaps matching TRBD2 (5 bases). The CDR3 contains 16 residues. Trimming cost V 2 bases and J 6 bases, with 18 bases left between them. Germline V gene data show CDR1 as SGHTA and CDR2 as FQGNSA. The CDR3 region is CASSLSTAAGRDTQYF. Here the CDR3 DNA reads TGTGCCAGCAGCTTATCTACAGCGGCGGGTCGGGATACGCAGTATTTT. The entire variable domain, with the rest obtained from reference TRBV7-2 and TRBJ2-3, is as follows: GAGVSQSPSNKVTEKGKDVELRCDPISGHTALYWYRQSLGQGLEFLIYFQGNSAPDKSGLPSDRFSAERTGGSVSTLTIQRTQQEDSAVYLCASSLSTAAGRDTQYFGPGTRLTVL.

The chain employs TRBV5-1 and TRBJ1-3; D is uncertain. This CDR3 comprises 12 residues. Germline V gives CDR1 SGHRS, CDR2 YFSETQ. V gave up 3 bases and J gave up 10 bases, with 11 bases separating them. The CDR3 DNA is TGCGCCAGCAGCTCCCGTGGAGGGACCATATATTTT. Encoded protein: CASSSRGGTIYF.

This clone was seen a handful of times. In DNA form, the CDR3 reads TGTGCCAGCAGCCGGGAGACCCAGTACTTC. This sequence encodes CASSRETQYF. This chain connects TRBV7-9 to TRBJ2-5; no definite D call. This CDR3 is built from 10 residues. The V gene's germline CDR1 is SEHNR and CDR2 FQNEAQ (reference sequence). V dropped 5 bases and J dropped 5 bases, with 3 bases sitting between them.